The 8 T cell receptor beta chains reported below all come from one sample, sequenced in a study of tissue T cells after allogeneic stem cell transplantation. Some clones are missing from TCRdb's copy, which holds only in-frame ones; the method was immunoSEQ multiplex PCR. This table holds approximately 7,000 clones, 50% found once. Regarding time point: mouse harvest day 7 after allogeneic transplant. The graft held 10^6 splenic CD5+ T cells and 10^7 T-cell-depleted bone marrow cells. The sequenced sample consisted of gut tissue. The source is a female BALB/c mouse given C57BL/6 T cells with graft-versus-host disease after an allogeneic hematopoietic cell transplant.

In this sample, this clone is medium-sized. Germline and genes here are mouse. The read gets to within 1 residue of the CDR3 end, and the germline J gene fills in the rest. J is TRBJ2-7 and V is TRBV15, with 8 bases identical to TRBD2. This CDR3 has 15 residues. V trimming: 5 bases; J trimming: 0 bases; junction bases outside the gene matches: 6. Germline CDR1 reads SGHND; CDR2 reads FRSKSL. The CDR3 here is CASSRLGRSSYEQYF. The part of the CDR3 DNA that was read is TGTGCCAGCAGTCGACTGGGGAGGAGCTCCTATGAACAGTAC. The whole variable domain, remainder taken from reference TRBV15 and TRBJ2-7, is DAGVTQTPRHEVAEKGQTIILKCEPVSGHNDLFWYRQTKIQGLELLSYFRSKSLMEDGGAFKDRFKAEMLNSSFSTLKIQPTEPKDSAVYLCASSRLGRSSYEQYFGPGTRLTVL.

This clone is medium-sized (0.01 to 0.1%) by share. Gene names and germline match the mouse. The CDR3 end lies 1 residue beyond the end of the read and is filled in from the germline J gene. V usage is TRBV19 and J usage is TRBJ2-7; D gene unclear. The CDR3 has 11 amino acids. Germline lookup yields CDR1 FNHDT and CDR2 SITEND (reference sequence). V lost 5 bases to trimming and J lost 4 bases, with 7 bases between them. CDR3 DNA, as far as it was read: TGTGCCAGCAGAGGCGGGTATGAACAGTAC. Its translation: CASRGGYEQY. The CDR3, in full, reads CASRGGYEQYF.

A remark on this clone: The gene names given are mouse names. With the read ending 1 residue before the CDR3 end, the germline J gene is used to fill in that end. This chain connects TRBV26 to TRBJ2-5, with 10 bases identical to TRBD1. This CDR3 is 14 amino acids long. V shed 4 bases, J shed 5 bases, and the junction held 3 bases outside the gene matches. Germline V lookup: CDR1 KGHPV, CDR2 FQNQEV (reference sequence). The CDR3 is CASSPGTGADTQYF. The CDR3 DNA, read in part, is TGTGCCAGCAGTCCCGGGACAGGGGCAGACACCCAGTAC.

This clone came up once. Here the gene names and germline are mouse. The read falls 1 residue short of the CDR3 end, and the missing part is taken from the germline J gene. This chain uses TRBV26 with TRBJ2-5; maybe TRBD1 (6 bases). This CDR3 comprises 14 residues. CDR1 is KGHPV and CDR2 is FQNQEV in the germline V gene (reference sequence). Trimming took 0 bases from V and 5 from J, leaving 9 bases between them. CDR3 sequence reads: CASSLSNRADTQYF. Partial CDR3 DNA: TGTGCCAGCAGTCTGTCGAACAGGGCAGACACCCAGTAC.

Note on this clone: Gene names are the mouse ones. Coverage ceases 1 residue before the CDR3 finishes, and the germline J gene fills in the end. This sequence joins TRBV4 and TRBJ2-7; 10 bases are a match to TRBD2. V shed 6 bases and J 7 bases; nucleotides not matched to a gene: 6. Germline CDR1 reads LGHDT; CDR2 reads YNNKQL (reference sequence). CDR3 length: 13 amino acids. The CDR3 loop reads CASRAWGGWEQYF. The sequenced part of the CDR3 DNA is TGTGCCAGCAGGGCCTGGGGGGGCTGGGAACAGTAC.

This clone turned up a few times. Gene names follow the mouse nomenclature. The read falls 1 residue short of the CDR3 end, and the missing part is taken from the germline J gene. V gene TRBV13-1 combines with J gene TRBJ2-1; perhaps TRBD1 as D (6 bases). V lost 2 bases, J lost 0 bases, and 12 bases lay in between. The CDR3 covers 16 residues. Per germline, CDR1 NSHNY and CDR2 SYGAGN. The CDR3 region is CASSDYGTPNYAEQFF. The covered CDR3 bases are TGTGCCAGCAGTGACTACGGGACACCTAACTATGCTGAGCAGTTC.

This clone was picked up one time. The genes and germline here are from mouse. The read ends 1 residue early relative to the CDR3; the germline J gene fills the gap. The chain links TRBV26 to TRBJ1-3; D might be TRBD1 (5 bases). V dropped 2 bases and J dropped 0 bases, with 5 bases sitting between them. Germline V gene lookup returns CDR1 KGHPV and CDR2 FQNQEV (reference sequence). The length of the CDR3 is 14 residues. CDR3 DNA (partial): TGTGCCAGCAGTCTGGGGGGTTCTGGAAATACGCTCTAT. Its protein product is CASSLGGSGNTLY. The whole CDR3 region reads CASSLGGSGNTLYF. The full variable domain, completed using reference TRBV26 and TRBJ1-3, is NSKVIQTPRYLVKGQGQKAKMRCIPEKGHPVVFWYQQNKNNEFKFLINFQNQEVLQQIDMTEKRFSAECPSNSPCSLEIQSSEAGDSALYLCASSLGGSGNTLYFGEGSRLIVV.

Concerning this clone itself: The genes and germline here are from mouse. The sequence runs out 1 residue before the end of the CDR3; the remainder is reconstructed from the germline J gene. The J gene is TRBJ2-1, the V gene TRBV26; TRBD2 matches at 9 bases. Trimming removed 5 bases from V and 7 bases from J; junction bases left unmatched: 6. The germline CDR1 and CDR2 sequences are KGHPV and FQNQEV (reference sequence). The CDR3 extends over 14 amino acids. CDR3: CASSVDWGIAEQFF. CDR3 DNA, as far as it was read: TGTGCCAGCAGTGTCGACTGGGGGATCGCTGAGCAGTTC.